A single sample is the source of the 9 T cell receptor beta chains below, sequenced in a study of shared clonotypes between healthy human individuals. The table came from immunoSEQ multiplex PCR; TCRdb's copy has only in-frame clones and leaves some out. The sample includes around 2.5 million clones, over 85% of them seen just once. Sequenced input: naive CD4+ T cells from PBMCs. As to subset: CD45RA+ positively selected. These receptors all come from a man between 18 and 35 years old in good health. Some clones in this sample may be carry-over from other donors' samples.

In DNA, the CDR3 is TGTGCCAGCAGCTTAGCGTTAGTTTCCGGGGAGCTGTTTTTT. Amino acids: CASSLALVSGELFF. The chain joins TRBV7-9 to TRBJ2-2; D unresolved. Germline lookup yields CDR1 SEHNR and CDR2 FQNEAQ (reference sequence). CDR3 size: 14 residues. V lost 0 bases and J 6 bases, leaving 8 bases between the germline ends.

The DNA for the CDR3 is TGTGCCAGCAGCCCACTAGCGGATTACGAGCAGTACTTC. Translated: CASSPLADYEQYF. The chain employs TRBV4-2 and TRBJ2-7; 8 bases are a match to TRBD2. Losses at the gene ends were 4 bases for V and 4 bases for J; bases not matched to a gene: 3. This CDR3 has 13 residues. The germline gives CDR1 LGHNA, CDR2 YNFKEQ.

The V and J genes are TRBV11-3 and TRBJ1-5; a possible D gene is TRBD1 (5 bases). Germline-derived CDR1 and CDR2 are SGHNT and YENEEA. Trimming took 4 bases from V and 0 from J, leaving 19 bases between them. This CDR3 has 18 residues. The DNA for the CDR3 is TGTGCCAGCAGCTATCCGGGACTGGGGTTTGTTAGCAATCAGCCCCAGCATTTT. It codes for CASSYPGLGFVSNQPQHF.

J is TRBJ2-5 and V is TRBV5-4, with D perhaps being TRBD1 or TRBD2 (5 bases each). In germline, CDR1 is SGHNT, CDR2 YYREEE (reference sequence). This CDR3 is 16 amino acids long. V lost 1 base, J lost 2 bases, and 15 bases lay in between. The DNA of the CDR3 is TGTGCCAGCAGCTTGTTCCGGGGCCTTCGGCAAGAGACCCAGTACTTC. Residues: CASSLFRGLRQETQYF.

The CDR3 here is CASTGLRGYEQYF. In DNA, the CDR3 is TGTGCCAGCACGGGACTTAGGGGCTACGAGCAGTACTTC. The chain joins TRBV28 to TRBJ2-7; D possibly corresponds to TRBD2 (6 bases). The CDR3 extends over 13 amino acids. Germline loops: CDR1 MDHEN, CDR2 SYDVKM. V was cut by 7 bases and J by 3 bases, with 13 bases left in between. The whole variable domain, remainder taken from reference TRBV28 and TRBJ2-7, is DVKVTQSSRYLVKRTGEKVFLECVQDMDHENMFWYRQDPGLGLRLIYFSYDVKMKEKGDIPEGYSVSREKKERFSLILESASTNQTSMYLCASTGLRGYEQYFGPGTRLTVT.

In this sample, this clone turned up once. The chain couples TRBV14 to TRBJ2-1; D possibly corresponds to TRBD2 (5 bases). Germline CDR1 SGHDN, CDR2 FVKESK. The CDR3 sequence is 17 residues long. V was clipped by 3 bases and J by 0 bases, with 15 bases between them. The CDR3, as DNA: TGTGCCAGCAGCCATCTAAGCGGCCTGAGCTCCTACAATGAGCAGTTCTTC. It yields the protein CASSHLSGLSSYNEQFF.

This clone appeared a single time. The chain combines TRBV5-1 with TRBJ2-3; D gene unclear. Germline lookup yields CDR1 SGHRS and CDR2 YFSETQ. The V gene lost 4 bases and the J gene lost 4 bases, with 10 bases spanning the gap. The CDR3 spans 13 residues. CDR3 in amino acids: CASSERRPDTQYF. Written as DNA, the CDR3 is TGCGCCAGCAGCGAACGACGGCCAGATACGCAGTATTTT.

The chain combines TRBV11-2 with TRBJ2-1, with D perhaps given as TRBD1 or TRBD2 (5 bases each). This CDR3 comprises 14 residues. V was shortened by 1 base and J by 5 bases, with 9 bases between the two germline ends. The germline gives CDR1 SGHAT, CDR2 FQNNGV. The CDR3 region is CASSLAGRHNEQFF. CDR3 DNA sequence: TGTGCCAGCAGCTTAGCAGGGAGACACAATGAGCAGTTCTTC.

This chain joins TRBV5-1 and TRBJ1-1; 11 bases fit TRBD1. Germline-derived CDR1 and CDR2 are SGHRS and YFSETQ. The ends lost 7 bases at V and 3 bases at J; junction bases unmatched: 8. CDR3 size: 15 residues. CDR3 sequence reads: CASGTQGQGDTEAFF. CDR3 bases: TGCGCCAGCGGGACCCAGGGACAGGGGGACACTGAAGCTTTCTTT.